The clone carrying this TCR beta chain came up many times. The germline V gene encodes CDR1 SGHRS and CDR2 YFSETQ. The CDR3 loop spans 11 amino acids. V was cut by 7 bases and J by 5 bases, with 8 bases left in between. This specimen belongs to a study of T-cell reconstitution after alpha-beta-depleted transplantation in children. TCRbeta library preparation incorporated unique molecular identifiers. TCRdb independently ran MiXCR on the PCR reads; one entry per CDR3 protein. The repertoire has about half a million distinct CDR3 sequences, roughly an eighth of them found once; the top ten carry around 6%.

The clonotype was recovered from a human donor who donated a stem cell graft to a child with combined immunodeficiency. The material sequenced was PBMCs from the stem cell graft donor, taken from the stem cell graft. The V and J genes are TRBV5-1 and TRBJ2-3; D remains unclear. In DNA, the CDR3 is TGCGCCAGCTTACAAGGAGATACGCAGTATTTT. Protein sequence: CASLQGDTQYF. Complete variable domain (other parts from reference TRBV5-1 and TRBJ2-3): KAGVTQTPRYLIKTRGQQVTLSCSPISGHRSVSWYQQTPGQGLQFLFEYFSETQRNKGNFPGRFSGRQFSNSRSEMNVSTLELGDSALYLCASLQGDTQYFGPGTRLTVL.